This TCR beta chain was documented in a study of cytomegalovirus exposure and HLA in healthy donors. Study as a whole: Early on, a data release was issued that held about 85 million unique TCRs from HLA-typed donors.

As to this clone: Its antigen is not known.

Germline lookup yields CDR1 SGHVS and CDR2 FQNEAQ. CDR3 length equals 17 residues. V lost 1 base to trimming and J lost 3 bases, with 17 bases between them. Findings and caveats of the study: TCR beta V- and J-gene trimming, according to a later analysis, was linked to a missense DCLRE1C variant. The study put some 150 TCR beta chains on its list as cytomegalovirus-associated.

This PCR relied on a set of 60 Vbeta primers and 13 Jbeta primers. Using immunoSEQ multiplex PCR, the repertoire was profiled, and TCRdb retains in-frame clones only, with some absent. The sample shows 110,000 or so clones, roughly 15% of them seen only once. The sequenced material came from PBMCs. The gene calls are TRBV7-8 and TRBJ2-3, with D perhaps TRBD2 (6 bases). This TCR derives from a female donor in good health and CMV-seronegative. CDR3 amino acids: CASSLGGRIRATDTQYF. CDR3 in DNA: TGTGCCAGCAGCTTAGGGGGGAGGATCAGAGCGACAGATACGCAGTATTTT.